One and the same sample provided the 22 T cell receptor beta chains below, sequenced in a study of blood T cell repertoires in COVID-19. Generated by immunoSEQ multiplex PCR, the TCRdb table keeps only in-frame clones and is missing some. The sample includes 350,000 to 450,000 clones, about 85% seen only once; the top ten take 3% to 4.5%. Sequencing was carried out using peripheral blood. The receptor source for this set is a woman in her late teens or twenties with acute or convalescent COVID-19.

The V gene is TRBV27, the J gene TRBJ1-1; D may be TRBD1 (5 bases). V shed 2 bases and J shed 5 bases, with 6 bases lying between them. The CDR3 contains 12 residues. Germline loops: CDR1 MNHEY, CDR2 SMNVEV (reference sequence). For the CDR3, the DNA is TGTGCCAGCAGTTTACCAGGGACTGAAGCTTTCTTT. Translated: CASSLPGTEAFF.

This clone occurred a few times. V usage is TRBV2 and J usage is TRBJ1-4; D is unclear. Trimming removed 8 bases from V and 0 bases from J, with 13 bases in between. The CDR3 length is 15 residues. Germline CDR1 and CDR2: SNHLY and FYNNEI. The CDR3 reads CASGRAPATNEKLFF. CDR3 nucleotides: TGTGCCAGCGGGAGGGCCCCTGCAACTAATGAAAAACTGTTTTTT.

The V gene is TRBV6-5, the J gene TRBJ1-2; 12 positions match TRBD1. The length of the CDR3 is 15 residues. Germline trimming cut 8 bases from V and 6 bases from J; bases unmatched to any gene: 10. Germline V CDR1 and CDR2: MNHEY, SVGAGI. In DNA, the CDR3 is TGTGCCAGCCGGGACAGGGGGCGTCAATTGGATGGCTACACCTTC. This codes for CASRDRGRQLDGYTF.

The chain links TRBV3-1 (or the pseudogene TRBV3-2) to TRBJ1-4; 8 bases map to TRBD1. Trimming at V came to 2 bases and at J to 7 bases, leaving 6 bases not matched to a gene. The germline gives CDR1 LGHDT, CDR2 YNNKEL (reference sequence). The CDR3 is 15 amino acids. The CDR3, as DNA: TGTGCCAGCAGCCAACTGGACAGGGAAAGTGAAAAACTGTTTTTT. Translation gives CASSQLDRESEKLFF.

The chain joins TRBV7-2 to TRBJ1-1; D unclear. V lost 3 bases to trimming and J lost 2 bases, with 10 bases between them. Germline CDR1 is SGHTA and CDR2 is FQGNSA. The CDR3 consists of 14 residues. The CDR3 nucleotides read TGTGCCAGCAGCTTGGCGGGTCGTAACACTGAAGCTTTCTTT. This encodes CASSLAGRNTEAFF.

The rearrangement links TRBV24-1 to TRBJ2-3; TRBD1 matches 12 bases. Trimming cost V 6 bases and J 3 bases; bases outside gene matches: 6. The length of the CDR3 is 16 residues. The germline V gene has CDR1 KGHDR and CDR2 SFDVKD. In DNA form, the CDR3 reads TGTGCCACCAGTCCCGGGACAGGGGGCACGACAGATACGCAGTATTTT. It specifies CATSPGTGGTTDTQYF.

The chain combines TRBV19 with TRBJ2-5, with TRBD1 matching 7 bases. V was clipped by 5 bases and J by 0 bases; unmatched bases: 9. The CDR3 runs to 16 residues. Germline V lookup: CDR1 LNHDA, CDR2 SQIVND (reference sequence). CDR3 loop: CASSPGQAPNQETQYF. The CDR3 coding sequence is TGTGCCAGTAGTCCAGGACAGGCCCCTAACCAAGAGACCCAGTACTTC. The variable domain in full, with the rest retrieved from reference TRBV19 and TRBJ2-5, is DGGITQSPKYLFRKEGQNVTLSCEQNLNHDAMYWYRQDPGQGLRLIYYSQIVNDFQKGDIAEGYSVSREKKESFPLTVTSAQKNPTAFYLCASSPGQAPNQETQYFGPGTRLLVL.

The J gene is TRBJ2-5, the V gene TRBV10-2; 8 bases match TRBD1. Looked up from germline, CDR1 is WSHSY and CDR2 is SAAADI. V shed 1 base, J shed 4 bases, and the junction held 8 bases outside the gene matches. The CDR3 covers 16 residues. CDR3 in amino acids: CASSEFVRGLGETQYF. CDR3 DNA sequence: TGCGCCAGCAGTGAGTTTGTCAGGGGGCTGGGAGAGACCCAGTACTTC.

J is TRBJ2-1 and V is TRBV19; 9 nucleotides align to TRBD2. The V gene's germline CDR1 is LNHDA and CDR2 SQIVND (reference sequence). The CDR3 contains 16 residues. Trimming at V came to 7 bases and at J to 4 bases, leaving 11 bases not matched to a gene. The CDR3, as DNA: TGTGCCAGTACTCATAGCGGGAGTTCGACATACAATGAGCAGTTCTTC. Protein: CASTHSGSSTYNEQFF.

In this sample, this clone turned up a few times. The chain joins TRBV30 to TRBJ1-1, with 8 positions matching TRBD1. Germline trimming cut 4 bases from V and 0 bases from J; bases unmatched to any gene: 10. This CDR3 contains 16 residues. Germline values: CDR1 GTSNPN, CDR2 SVGIG (reference sequence). CDR3 residues: CAWNGMTGEMNTEAFF. The CDR3 DNA reads TGTGCCTGGAATGGGATGACAGGGGAAATGAACACTGAAGCTTTCTTT.

This clone was counted only a few times. CDR3 sequence (DNA): TGTGCCAGTAGTCACCCGACAGGGAACACTGAAGCTTTCTTT. Translation gives CASSHPTGNTEAFF. V is TRBV19 and J is TRBJ1-1; tentative D call: TRBD1 (6 bases). The germline V gene encodes CDR1 LNHDA and CDR2 SQIVND (reference sequence). This CDR3 comprises 14 residues. V lost 5 bases, J lost 1 base, and 11 bases lay in between.

The chain is built from TRBV28 and TRBJ2-7; perhaps TRBD2 as D (7 bases). The germline V gene encodes CDR1 MDHEN and CDR2 SYDVKM. Trimming stripped 5 bases from V and 2 bases from J, with 16 bases between. The CDR3 covers 15 residues. The CDR3 DNA reads TGTGCCAGCAGTCCTCCGTGGGGGGGCACCTACGAGCAGTACTTC. This codes for CASSPPWGGTYEQYF.

J is TRBJ1-5 and V is TRBV29-1; 7 bases are a match to TRBD1. The CDR3 spans 14 residues. The V and J ends lost 6 bases and 0 bases, in that order; junction bases with no gene match: 5. Germline CDR1 reads SQVTM; CDR2 reads ANQGSEA. In nucleotides, the CDR3 is TGCAGCGTGCGACAGGGTAATAGCAATCAGCCCCAGCATTTT. This codes for CSVRQGNSNQPQHF.

This chain connects TRBV7-6 to TRBJ1-1, with D possibly being TRBD1 (5 bases). V was shortened by 10 bases and J by 1 base, with 13 bases between the two germline ends. Germline loops: CDR1 SGHVS, CDR2 FNYEAQ. The CDR3 is 13 residues long. This CDR3 is CATLTTGNTEAFF. As DNA, the CDR3 is TGTGCCACGTTGACAACAGGGAACACTGAAGCTTTCTTT.

The genes are TRBV28 and TRBJ1-2; tentative D call: TRBD1 (5 bases). The CDR3 runs to 15 residues. The germline gives CDR1 MDHEN, CDR2 SYDVKM. Between the trimmed V and J ends, which lost 5 bases and 4 bases, there was a span of 17 bases. The CDR3 DNA sequence: TGTGCCAGCAGTCAACCTCCCGTGACAGCCTATGGCTACACCTTC. It yields the protein CASSQPPVTAYGYTF.

The chain is built from TRBV5-1 and TRBJ2-2; 7 nucleotides align to TRBD1. The germline V gene encodes CDR1 SGHRS and CDR2 YFSETQ. The CDR3 is made up of 15 amino acids. Germline trimming cut 5 bases from V and 2 bases from J; bases unmatched to any gene: 6. The chain's CDR3 is CASSFGQVNTGELFF. The CDR3, as DNA: TGCGCCAGCAGTTTCGGACAGGTCAACACCGGGGAGCTGTTTTTT.

The rearrangement links TRBV9 to TRBJ2-2; no reliable D call. The germline gives CDR1 SGDLS, CDR2 YYNGEE. The CDR3 extends over 13 amino acids. Trimming cost V 3 bases and J 0 bases, with 3 bases left between them. The DNA of the CDR3 is TGTGCCAGCAGCGGAGCGAACACCGGGGAGCTGTTTTTT. It translates to CASSGANTGELFF.

The DNA of the CDR3 is TGCAGCGTTGGTCAGGGTTCCGAAGCTTTCTTT. This translates into CSVGQGSEAFF. The chain is built from TRBV29-1 and TRBJ1-1; D is perhaps TRBD1 (5 bases). CDR3 size: 11 residues. CDR1 is SQVTM, CDR2 ANQGSEA, per germline. V was trimmed by 4 bases and J by 8 bases, leaving 11 bases between them. The whole variable domain, remainder taken from reference TRBV29-1 and TRBJ1-1, is SAVISQKPSRDICQRGTSLTIQCQVDSQVTMMFWYRQQPGQSLTLIATANQGSEATYESGFVIDKFPISRPNLTFSTLTVSNMSPEDSSIYLCSVGQGSEAFFGQGTRLTVV.

In nucleotides, the CDR3 is TGTGCCAGCAGCACAACAGGGAACGTTGACATTCAGTACTTC. This translates into CASSTTGNVDIQYF. The chain links TRBV9 to TRBJ2-4; the D gene is possibly TRBD1 (6 bases). V lost 4 bases and J lost 8, with 16 bases in between. The CDR3 contains 14 residues. Germline-derived CDR1 and CDR2 are SGDLS and YYNGEE.

The V and J genes are TRBV9 and TRBJ2-3; 7 bases are shared with TRBD1. The ends lost 4 bases at V and 6 bases at J; junction bases unmatched: 14. This CDR3 is built from 16 residues. CDR1 and CDR2 (germline): SGDLS, YYNGEE. CDR3 DNA: TGTGCCAGCAGCCCAGAGCAGGGACAGTACATGGATACGCAGTATTTT. It specifies CASSPEQGQYMDTQYF.

The chain has TRBV6-1 and TRBJ1-5; TRBD1 aligns across 8 bases. CDR1 is MNHNS and CDR2 is SASEGT in the germline V gene. Trimming took 4 bases from V and 2 from J; bases not matched to a gene: 13. The CDR3 extends over 18 amino acids. DNA of the CDR3: TGTGCCAGCAGTGGGGAGCAGGGGGCATGGGGTGGCAATCAGCCCCAGCATTTT. Its translation: CASSGEQGAWGGNQPQHF.

The chain recombines TRBV28 with TRBJ2-7; TRBD2 might be the D (6 bases). Per the germline V gene, CDR1 is MDHEN and CDR2 is SYDVKM. The V and J ends lost 6 bases and 2 bases respectively, with 11 bases between them. There are 13 residues in the CDR3. Here the CDR3 reads CASRGTAPYEQYF. In nucleotides, the CDR3 is TGTGCCAGCAGGGGGACTGCTCCCTACGAGCAGTACTTC.